Below are 18 T cell receptor beta chains sequenced from a single sample in a study of beta chain features in type 1 diabetes. Their recognized antigens are unknown. Study-level results: For Type 1 diabetes patients, all four CD4+ subsets carried TCRB CDR3s that were moderately but significantly shorter.

The authors reverse transcribed all of the isolated RNA, so sequencing captured expressed TCRB transcripts. Only in-frame clones appear in the TCRdb table, and some are missing; sequencing was by immunoSEQ multiplex PCR. The repertoire holds 100,000 to 150,000 clones, with 17% as singletons. Sequenced input: central memory CD4+ T cells from blood. Source of these receptors: a man aged 18 to 29 with type 1 diabetes.

The rearrangement links TRBV19 to TRBJ2-7, with 7 bases lining up with TRBD2. Germline assignment: CDR1 LNHDA and CDR2 SQIVND (reference sequence). The CDR3 runs to 15 residues. With V trimmed by 5 bases and J by 7 bases, 14 bases remained unmatched. This CDR3 reads CASSSMSAGEQEQYF. As DNA, the CDR3 is TGTGCCAGTAGTTCTATGTCCGCGGGGGAACAAGAGCAGTACTTC.

There are a few counts of this clone. The chain recombines TRBV9 with TRBJ2-5; D is perhaps TRBD1 (6 bases). There are 14 residues in the CDR3. The germline V and J ends were trimmed by 2 bases and 1 base, with 9 bases remaining between them. Germline V CDR1 and CDR2: SGDLS, YYNGEE. The chain's CDR3 is CASSVDSLQETQYF. CDR3 nucleotide sequence: TGTGCCAGCAGCGTGGACAGCCTCCAAGAGACCCAGTACTTC.

The genes are TRBV19 and TRBJ2-1, with 8 bases identical to TRBD1. The V gene's germline CDR1 is LNHDA and CDR2 SQIVND (reference sequence). Trimming took 2 bases from V and 3 from J; bases not matched to a gene: 3. There are 15 residues in the CDR3. The CDR3 region has the DNA TGTGCCAGTAGTATAACTGGGACAGGCTACAATGAGCAGTTCTTC. Translating gives CASSITGTGYNEQFF.

This clone was detected only a few times. This chain connects TRBV5-1 to TRBJ2-5; 7 nucleotides align to TRBD1. V was clipped by 0 bases and J by 4 bases; unmatched bases: 12. Germline V gives CDR1 SGHRS, CDR2 YFSETQ. This CDR3 region has 17 residues. CDR3 coding DNA: TGCGCCAGCAGCTTGGTATCGACAGGGCGAGGGGGAGAGACCCAGTACTTC. It is translated as CASSLVSTGRGGETQYF.

J is TRBJ2-7 and V is TRBV5-1; tentatively, D is TRBD1 or TRBD2 (6 bases each). V was shortened by 4 bases and J by 6 bases, with 20 bases between the two germline ends. The CDR3 sequence is 15 residues long. The germline gives CDR1 SGHRS, CDR2 YFSETQ. In nucleotides, the CDR3 is TGCGCCAGCAGCCGTGGCTGGGGGGCCTCTGGCGAGCAGTACTTC. Translated, it gives CASSRGWGASGEQYF. Full variable domain (outside the CDR3, taken from reference TRBV5-1 and TRBJ2-7): KAGVTQTPRYLIKTRGQQVTLSCSPISGHRSVSWYQQTPGQGLQFLFEYFSETQRNKGNFPGRFSGRQFSNSRSEMNVSTLELGDSALYLCASSRGWGASGEQYFGPGTRLTVT.

V usage is TRBV6-5 and J usage is TRBJ2-7; D is ambiguous. The V and J ends lost 7 bases and 0 bases respectively, with 16 bases between them. Per germline, CDR1 MNHEY and CDR2 SVGAGI. This CDR3 contains 15 residues. CDR3 loop: CASTRARGNSYEQYF. The DNA for the CDR3 is TGTGCCAGCACTCGCGCAAGAGGAAACTCCTACGAGCAGTACTTC.

The rearrangement joins TRBV6-6 to TRBJ2-7, with D perhaps matching TRBD1 (6 bases). Germline V gene sequence: CDR1 MNHNY, CDR2 SVGAGI (reference sequence). The CDR3 loop spans 12 amino acids. V lost 6 bases and J lost 5, with 11 bases in between. The CDR3: CASRLDSNEQYF. In DNA, the CDR3 is TGTGCCAGCAGACTGGACAGTAACGAGCAGTACTTC.

This clone was observed a handful of times. The chain employs TRBV28 and TRBJ2-5; D call uncertain. Germline V gives CDR1 MDHEN, CDR2 SYDVKM. The CDR3 length is 13 residues. Trimming shortened V by 3 bases and J by 0 bases, and 5 bases separated the two germline ends. The CDR3 reads CASSFQYQETQYF. DNA for the CDR3: TGTGCCAGCAGTTTTCAGTACCAAGAGACCCAGTACTTC.

This chain joins TRBV2 and TRBJ2-7; the D is unclear. V was shortened by 3 bases and J by 4 bases, with 13 bases between the two germline ends. The CDR3 extends over 14 amino acids. CDR1 is SNHLY and CDR2 is FYNNEI in the germline V gene. CDR3 nucleotides: TGTGCCAGCAGTGACAACCCATTTTTTTACGAGCAGTACTTC. Its translation is CASSDNPFFYEQYF.

V is TRBV29-1 and J is TRBJ2-5; D is perhaps TRBD1 (6 bases). The CDR3 length is 12 residues. The germline V gene encodes CDR1 SQVTM and CDR2 ANQGSEA. Deletions cut 7 bases from V and 4 bases from J, with 13 bases between. The CDR3 sequence is CSAGTLRETQYF. The CDR3 bases are TGCAGCGCCGGGACATTGCGAGAGACCCAGTACTTC.

This sequence joins TRBV4-3 and TRBJ2-3, with D unclear. V was cut by 0 bases and J by 4 bases, with 5 bases left in between. CDR1 is LGHNA, CDR2 YSLEER, per germline. CDR3 length: 13 residues. CDR3 region: CASSQDGSDTQYF. CDR3 DNA sequence: TGCGCCAGCAGCCAAGATGGGTCAGATACGCAGTATTTT.

A few counts support this clone. This rearrangement joins TRBV29-1 to TRBJ2-2; 9 bases agree with TRBD1. CDR1 is SQVTM, CDR2 ANQGSEA, per germline. CDR3 size: 14 residues. V lost 5 bases to trimming and J lost 4 bases; unmatched junction nucleotides: 5. The CDR3 nucleotides read TGCAGCGTTCGGGGACAGGGAGGCACCGGGGAGCTGTTTTTT. Encoded protein: CSVRGQGGTGELFF.

This clone was counted a few times. This chain joins TRBV15 and TRBJ2-5; D gene unclear. The germline V gene encodes CDR1 LNHNV and CDR2 YYDKDF (reference sequence). Trimming pared 1 base from V and 4 bases from J, leaving 13 bases between. The CDR3 loop spans 15 amino acids. This chain's CDR3 is CATSRVASVLETQYF. Written as DNA, the CDR3 is TGTGCCACCAGCAGAGTTGCGTCCGTCCTAGAGACCCAGTACTTC.

This clone has just a few counts. The chain carries TRBV6-5 and TRBJ1-1; D uncertain. V lost 10 bases, J lost 1 base, and 10 bases lay in between. The CDR3 runs to 12 residues. Germline V CDR1 and CDR2: MNHEY, SVGAGI. The CDR3 loop is CATLRGNTEAFF. The CDR3 region has the DNA TGTGCCACCTTGAGAGGGAACACTGAAGCTTTCTTT.

This clone was seen more than once but under ten times. This chain uses TRBV5-1 with TRBJ2-1; the match to TRBD1 covers 9 bases. The CDR3 runs 17 residues. Per germline, CDR1 SGHRS and CDR2 YFSETQ. The V segment lost 0 bases and the J segment 1 base; nucleotides outside the gene matches: 5. In nucleotides, the CDR3 is TGCGCCAGCAGCTTGGTATCCGGGACAGGGTCCTACAATGAGCAGTTCTTC. Protein product: CASSLVSGTGSYNEQFF. The full variable domain, in which reference TRBV5-1 and TRBJ2-1 provide the parts outside the CDR3, is KAGVTQTPRYLIKTRGQQVTLSCSPISGHRSVSWYQQTPGQGLQFLFEYFSETQRNKGNFPGRFSGRQFSNSRSEMNVSTLELGDSALYLCASSLVSGTGSYNEQFFGPGTRLTVL.

This clone was counted only a few times. This sequence joins TRBV4-3 and TRBJ2-1; D perhaps matches TRBD2 (5 bases). Germline CDR1 and CDR2: LGHNA and YSLEER. V lost 0 bases to trimming and J lost 6 bases, with 15 bases between them. The CDR3 loop spans 16 amino acids. CDR3 coding DNA: TGCGCCAGCAGCCAAGAAAGGGAGACTACCTCCAATGAGCAGTTCTTC. This sequence encodes CASSQERETTSNEQFF.

V is TRBV7-2 and J is TRBJ2-3, with D unresolved. The CDR3 has 15 residues. The germline V and J ends were trimmed by 2 bases and 3 bases, with 12 bases remaining between them. Looked up from germline, CDR1 is SGHTA and CDR2 is FQGNSA. CDR3 amino acids: CASSLSSYPTDTQYF. The CDR3 DNA sequence: TGTGCCAGCAGCTTATCGTCCTACCCAACAGATACGCAGTATTTT.

DNA of the CDR3: TGTGCCAGCAGTGAAAATCGACCGGGACAGGGGTATCCGATGCGTAATCAGCCCCAGCATTTT. Protein product: CASSENRPGQGYPMRNQPQHF. The chain has TRBV6-1 and TRBJ1-5; 10 nucleotides match TRBD1. Losses at the gene ends were 2 bases for V and 4 bases for J; bases not matched to a gene: 20. The CDR3 is 21 residues long. Germline CDR1 is MNHNS and CDR2 is SASEGT.